Shown below are 13 T cell receptor beta chains from a single sample sequenced in a study of cytomegalovirus exposure and HLA in healthy donors. Primers: 60 Vbeta forward and 13 Jbeta reverse. Sequencing used immunoSEQ multiplex PCR; TCRdb keeps in-frame clones, though not all of them. The sample's table shows approximately 70,000 clones. Material: PBMCs. The receptors shown here come from a woman aged 40 to 50 in good health and CMV-seropositive.

The rearrangement uses TRBV5-1 and TRBJ2-5; D is unresolved. CDR3 size: 13 residues. CDR1 and CDR2 from the germline V gene are SGHRS and YFSETQ. The V and J ends lost 2 bases and 1 base respectively, with 6 bases between them. CDR3 DNA sequence: TGCGCCAGCAGCTTAACCAGCCAAGAGACCCAGTACTTC. It specifies CASSLTSQETQYF. The full variable domain, with the rest looked up from reference TRBV5-1 and TRBJ2-5, is KAGVTQTPRYLIKTRGQQVTLSCSPISGHRSVSWYQQTPGQGLQFLFEYFSETQRNKGNFPGRFSGRQFSNSRSEMNVSTLELGDSALYLCASSLTSQETQYFGPGTRLLVL.

V is TRBV28 and J is TRBJ2-6, with 9 bases matching TRBD2. This CDR3 region has 19 residues. V shed 4 bases and J 4 bases; nucleotides not matched to a gene: 14. Germline loops: CDR1 MDHEN, CDR2 SYDVKM. CDR3 region: CASSYLGTSGRRGANVLTF. For the CDR3, the DNA is TGTGCCAGCAGTTACCTCGGGACCAGCGGGAGGAGGGGGGCCAACGTCCTGACTTTC.

The rearrangement uses TRBV2 and TRBJ2-5, with D maybe TRBD1 (6 bases). This CDR3 has 12 residues. V gave up 5 bases and J gave up 5 bases, with 9 bases separating them. Germline values: CDR1 SNHLY, CDR2 FYNNEI. Here the CDR3 reads CASSPRGETQYF. The CDR3 bases are TGTGCCAGCAGTCCAAGGGGGGAGACCCAGTACTTC.

The CDR3 DNA sequence: TGTGCCAGCAGCACCCAGGTGTCGGATACGCAGTATTTT. This gives the protein CASSTQVSDTQYF. V usage is TRBV7-3 and J usage is TRBJ2-3; D is undetermined. CDR1 is SGHTA and CDR2 is FQGTGA in the germline V gene. The V gene lost 5 bases and the J gene lost 6 bases, with 12 bases spanning the gap. The CDR3 runs 13 residues.

The chain carries TRBV4-1 and TRBJ2-7, with D tentatively TRBD1 (5 bases). The CDR3 spans 16 residues. Trimming took off 1 base at V and 3 bases at J, with 16 bases between the two ends. From germline, CDR1 is MGHRA and CDR2 YSYEKL. Written as DNA, the CDR3 is TGCGCCAGCAGCCAAGTTGGACATTCTACTTTCTACGAGCAGTACTTC. Its protein product is CASSQVGHSTFYEQYF.

This chain connects TRBV5-5 to TRBJ1-2, with TRBD1 identical over 7 bases. V was pared by 3 bases and J by 7 bases, with 12 bases of the junction left unmatched. Germline CDR1 is SGHKS and CDR2 is YYEKEE (reference sequence). CDR3 length: 15 amino acids. The CDR3 DNA sequence: TGTGCCAGCAGCTGGGTGACAGGGAGAAAGGGTGGCTACACCTTC. Its translation is CASSWVTGRKGGYTF.

The CDR3 coding sequence is TGTGCCAGCAGCCCGCTAGCGGGGGGTCTTGCTCAAGAGACCCAGTACTTC. Translation gives CASSPLAGGLAQETQYF. This rearrangement joins TRBV4-2 to TRBJ2-5; 11 bases are shared with TRBD2. Germline CDR1 and CDR2: LGHNA and YNFKEQ. J was trimmed by 2 bases and V by 4 bases; bases with no gene match: 9. The CDR3 sequence is 17 residues long.

The chain joins TRBV5-4 to TRBJ2-2; 7 bases fit TRBD2. CDR1 and CDR2 from the germline V gene are SGHNT and YYREEE (reference sequence). The CDR3 has 15 residues. Trimming at V came to 4 bases and at J to 4 bases, leaving 7 bases not matched to a gene. The CDR3 spells CASSRGGPGTGELFF. CDR3 sequence (DNA): TGTGCCAGCAGCCGGGGAGGGCCTGGCACCGGGGAGCTGTTTTTT.

This chain links TRBV11-3 with TRBJ2-3; D might be TRBD2 (7 bases). Trimming left V 1 base short and J 1 base short, with 15 bases between. The CDR3 is 17 amino acids. Germline V gives CDR1 SGHNT, CDR2 YENEEA. For the CDR3, the DNA is TGTGCCAGCAGCTTAGCGGGGGCTAGCGGACGCACAGATACGCAGTATTTT. Protein product: CASSLAGASGRTDTQYF.

The rearrangement links TRBV5-4 to TRBJ2-7, with a tentative D call TRBD1 (6 bases). The germline CDR1 and CDR2 sequences are SGHNT and YYREEE (reference sequence). V lost 3 bases, J lost 0 bases, and 16 bases lay in between. This CDR3 spans 16 amino acids. This CDR3 reads CASSSPNRVGSYEQYF. CDR3 bases: TGTGCCAGCAGCTCGCCGAACAGGGTAGGCTCCTACGAGCAGTACTTC.

V is TRBV6-5 and J is TRBJ2-1, with 7 positions matching TRBD2. This CDR3 spans 13 amino acids. The germline gives CDR1 MNHEY, CDR2 SVGAGI. J gave up 6 bases and V 4 bases, and 3 bases lay outside the gene matches. For the CDR3, the DNA is TGTGCCAGCAGTTCCGGGACTACCAATGAGCAGTTCTTC. This translates into CASSSGTTNEQFF.

The V and J genes are TRBV19 and TRBJ2-1; TRBD2 is a possible D gene (6 bases). CDR3 length equals 18 residues. CDR1 and CDR2 from the germline V gene are LNHDA and SQIVND (reference sequence). Trimming pared 6 bases from V and 5 bases from J, leaving 26 bases between. The DNA of the CDR3 is TGTGCCAGTAGCTTCACGGACTATCCTTTTCCGCGTAACAATGAGCAGTTCTTC. It translates to CASSFTDYPFPRNNEQFF.

The rearrangement links TRBV27 to TRBJ2-6, with 9 positions matching TRBD2. The CDR3 has 20 amino acids. The V segment lost 5 bases and the J segment 0 bases; nucleotides outside the gene matches: 14. Germline-derived CDR1 and CDR2 are MNHEY and SMNVEV (reference sequence). The CDR3 region has the DNA TGTGCCAGCAGTCCCAGCGGGGGGCCCTTTACCTCCTCTGGGGCCAACGTCCTGACTTTC. Translated: CASSPSGGPFTSSGANVLTF.